These 14 T cell receptor beta chains share one sample of origin, sequenced in a study of cytomegalovirus exposure and HLA in healthy donors. Assay used: immunoSEQ multiplex PCR; TCRdb lists only in-frame clones, some missing. The table includes over 70,000 clones, over 85% detected once. Sequencing used PBMCs. These receptors all stem from a woman aged 18 to 35 in good health and CMV-seropositive.

The table lists this clone with a few counts. This rearrangement joins TRBV18 to TRBJ2-7; maybe TRBD2 (5 bases). This CDR3 has 13 amino acids. With 4 bases removed from V and 6 bases from J, the gap between germline ends came to 13 bases. Germline lookup yields CDR1 KGHSH and CDR2 LQKENI. CDR3 coding DNA: TGTGCCAGCTCACTGGACCTTGAGGGCGAGCAGTACTTC. Translated: CASSLDLEGEQYF.

The chain joins TRBV15 to TRBJ2-7, with TRBD1 identical over 9 bases. The V gene's germline CDR1 is LNHNV and CDR2 YYDKDF (reference sequence). The ends lost 6 bases at V and 3 bases at J; junction bases unmatched: 12. CDR3 length equals 16 residues. CDR3: CATSKKPGQGFYEQYF. Written as DNA, the CDR3 is TGTGCCACCAGTAAGAAACCGGGACAGGGCTTCTACGAGCAGTACTTC. Using reference TRBV15 and TRBJ2-7 for the parts outside the CDR3, the full variable domain is DAMVIQNPRYQVTQFGKPVTLSCSQTLNHNVMYWYQQKSSQAPKLLFHYYDKDFNNEADTPDNFQSRRPNTSFCFLDIRSPGLGDTAMYLCATSKKPGQGFYEQYFGPGTRLTVT.

This clone occurred once. CDR3 sequence: CASSQDIGTQYF. The CDR3 nucleotides are TGTGCCAGCAGCCAGGACATAGGGACCCAGTACTTC. The chain combines TRBV6-1 with TRBJ2-5; maybe TRBD1 (5 bases). The V end lost 6 bases, the J end lost 7 bases, and 12 bases lay between the germline ends. The CDR3 extends over 12 amino acids. Germline V gene lookup returns CDR1 MNHNS and CDR2 SASEGT.

This sequence joins TRBV4-2 and TRBJ1-1; 9 nucleotides align to TRBD1. With 0 bases clipped from V and 4 bases from J, the junction kept 6 bases outside the gene matches. The CDR3 spans 16 residues. The V gene's germline CDR1 is LGHNA and CDR2 YNFKEQ. The CDR3 region is CASSQDAATGGTEAFF. The CDR3 DNA is TGTGCCAGCAGCCAAGATGCCGCGACAGGGGGCACTGAAGCTTTCTTT.

Remarks on this clone: Relative to the germline gene, one junction end is altered; a read error may explain this. This chain connects TRBV6-6 to TRBJ1-6; TRBD1 is a possible D gene (6 bases). Germline CDR1 and CDR2: MNHNY and SVGAGI (reference sequence). The CDR3 covers 14 residues. Here the CDR3 reads CATGQSSYNSPPHF. In DNA, the CDR3 is TGTGCCACCGGACAGAGCTCCTATAATTCACCCCCCCACTTT.

The rearrangement uses TRBV7-2 and TRBJ2-1; 8 bases line up with TRBD2. Trimming removed 7 bases from V and 9 bases from J; junction bases left unmatched: 23. Germline-derived CDR1 and CDR2 are SGHTA and FQGNSA. The CDR3 covers 18 residues. The CDR3 reads CASIPLGNSGTRYGEQFF. CDR3 DNA sequence: TGTGCCAGCATCCCTCTCGGGAATAGCGGGACCAGATATGGTGAGCAGTTCTTC.

The rearrangement uses TRBV30 and TRBJ1-6; 8 nucleotides align to TRBD1. Germline V lookup: CDR1 GTSNPN, CDR2 SVGIG (reference sequence). The CDR3 is 14 residues long. V dropped 2 bases and J dropped 9; count of bases not matched to a gene: 6. Here the CDR3 reads CAWSPQGGSSPLHF. The CDR3 DNA sequence: TGTGCCTGGAGTCCACAGGGGGGGTCTTCACCCCTCCACTTT.

This clone was seen a single time. The V call is TRBV15, the J call TRBJ1-5, with D possibly matching TRBD1 (6 bases). The CDR3 runs to 17 residues. Germline V lookup: CDR1 LNHNV, CDR2 YYDKDF (reference sequence). V shed 0 bases and J shed 4 bases, with 16 bases lying between them. The chain's CDR3 is CATSRDSRRGPNQPQHF. The CDR3 bases are TGTGCCACCAGCAGAGATTCACGCAGGGGCCCAAATCAGCCCCAGCATTTT.

This chain links TRBV5-6 with TRBJ2-1; 14 bases are a match to TRBD2. V gave up 1 base and J gave up 9 bases; unmatched junction bases: 6. CDR3 length equals 16 residues. Germline V gene sequence: CDR1 SGHDT, CDR2 YYEEEE. CDR3 DNA sequence: TGTGCCAGCAGCTTGCCCCCAGGACTAGCGGGAGGTGAGCAGTTCTTC. Protein product: CASSLPPGLAGGEQFF.

The V and J genes are TRBV19 and TRBJ1-1; D remains unclear. V gave up 3 bases and J gave up 5 bases, with 13 bases separating them. Germline V gives CDR1 LNHDA, CDR2 SQIVND (reference sequence). This CDR3 comprises 14 residues. The CDR3 nucleotides are TGTGCCAGTAGTATCGAATCCTTCGGGACTGAAGCTTTCTTT. As protein: CASSIESFGTEAFF.

V gene TRBV15 combines with J gene TRBJ2-5; the D is unclear. Trimming pared 3 bases from V and 5 bases from J, leaving 10 bases between. CDR1 and CDR2 from the germline V gene are LNHNV and YYDKDF (reference sequence). The CDR3 runs to 13 residues. CDR3 bases: TGTGCCACCAGCAGCCGCGACGGGGAGACCCAGTACTTC. Residues: CATSSRDGETQYF.

There are a few counts of this clone. V gene TRBV29-1 combines with J gene TRBJ2-7; TRBD1 aligns across 11 bases. V lost 7 bases and J lost 7; bases outside the gene matches: 9. Germline V lookup: CDR1 SQVTM, CDR2 ANQGSEA. The CDR3 loop spans 13 amino acids. Written as DNA, the CDR3 is TGCAGCGCTCGAGGACAGGGGGCTGGGGAGCAGTACTTC. It codes for CSARGQGAGEQYF.

The rearrangement uses TRBV7-9 and TRBJ2-7, with D possibly TRBD2 on 6 matching bases. Germline V CDR1 and CDR2: SEHNR, FQNEAQ (reference sequence). The CDR3 contains 16 residues. Trimming removed 5 bases at V and 2 bases at J, with 19 bases between. The CDR3 DNA sequence: TGTGCCAGCAGCCAGTTGGGAAGTTCGGGGGCCTACGAGCAGTACTTC. This codes for CASSQLGSSGAYEQYF.

The chain links TRBV23-1 to TRBJ2-7; TRBD1 matches at 10 bases. TRBV23-1 has ORF status, its function being uncertain. Germline trimming cut 6 bases from V and 3 bases from J; bases unmatched to any gene: 11. This CDR3 is 16 amino acids long. The CDR3 here is CASRPTLGTGDYEQYF. DNA of the CDR3: TGCGCCAGCAGACCTACTTTGGGGACAGGGGACTACGAGCAGTACTTC.